This paragraph covers one TCR beta chain sequence. MiXCR, applied by TCRdb to the 5' RACE reads, yields one record per CDR3 protein. The sample carries some 130,000 distinct CDR3 sequences, about 13% recorded once. The sample comes from a study of CD8 T cells in ankylosing spondylitis. CDR1 MGHDK and CDR2 SYGVNS come from the germline V gene. V trimming: 7 bases; J trimming: 8 bases; junction bases outside the gene matches: 14. This CDR3 is 15 amino acids long. Sequenced sample: blood, either unsorted or a sorted T cell fraction (not recorded which). This clonotype originated in a female donor with ankylosing spondylitis or in good health (not recorded which). The chain is built from TRBV25-1 and TRBJ2-1, with 7 bases fitting TRBD2. The CDR3 is CASNMNLGGVDEQFF. Written as DNA, the CDR3 is TGTGCCAGCAATATGAACTTGGGGGGGGTGGATGAGCAGTTCTTC.